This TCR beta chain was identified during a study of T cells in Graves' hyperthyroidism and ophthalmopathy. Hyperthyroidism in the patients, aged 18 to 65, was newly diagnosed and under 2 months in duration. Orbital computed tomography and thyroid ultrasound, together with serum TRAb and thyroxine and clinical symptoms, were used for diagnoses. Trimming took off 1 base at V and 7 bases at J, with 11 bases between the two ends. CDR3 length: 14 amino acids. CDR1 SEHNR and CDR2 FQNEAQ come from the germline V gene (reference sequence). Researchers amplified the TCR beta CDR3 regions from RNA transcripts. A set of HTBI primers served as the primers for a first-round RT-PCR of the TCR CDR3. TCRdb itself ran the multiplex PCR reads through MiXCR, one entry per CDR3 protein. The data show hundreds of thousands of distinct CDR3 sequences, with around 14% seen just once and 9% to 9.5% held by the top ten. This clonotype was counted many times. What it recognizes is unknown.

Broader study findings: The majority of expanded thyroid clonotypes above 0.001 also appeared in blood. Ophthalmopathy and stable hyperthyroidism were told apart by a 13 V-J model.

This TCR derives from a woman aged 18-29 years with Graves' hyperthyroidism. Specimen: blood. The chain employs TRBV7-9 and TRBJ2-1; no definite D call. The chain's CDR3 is CASSLGAGKNEQFF. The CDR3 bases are TGTGCCAGCAGCTTAGGGGCAGGAAAGAATGAGCAGTTCTTC.